The 32 T cell receptor beta chains presented below share a single source sample, sequenced in a study of T cells in Graves' hyperthyroidism and ophthalmopathy. The TCR beta CDR3 regions underwent amplification using RNA transcripts as the source. An initial round of RT-PCR targeting the TCR CDR3 relied on the HTBI primer set. MiXCR was run by TCRdb on the multiplex PCR reads, yielding one entry per CDR3 protein. Altogether around 240,000 distinct CDR3 sequences are present, roughly 15% being singletons, with the ten largest covering around 26%. The specimen was blood. These receptors came from a woman between 18 and 29 years old with Graves' ophthalmopathy.

The chain has TRBV27 and TRBJ1-6, with unresolved D. The CDR3 loop spans 14 amino acids. From germline, CDR1 is MNHEY and CDR2 SMNVEV (reference sequence). Trimming removed 6 bases from V and 6 bases from J, with 12 bases in between. CDR3 loop: CASSRAGFNSPLHF. Written as DNA, the CDR3 is TGTGCCAGCAGCCGGGCAGGCTTTAATTCACCCCTCCACTTT.

The V gene is TRBV9, the J gene TRBJ2-3, with D possibly TRBD1 on 6 matching bases. The germline gives CDR1 SGDLS, CDR2 YYNGEE. CDR3 size: 14 residues. Trimming removed 4 bases at V and 0 bases at J, with 9 bases between. CDR3 coding DNA: TGTGCCAGCAGCTATGGACAGAGCACAGATACGCAGTATTTT. This codes for CASSYGQSTDTQYF.

This clonotype was found a few times. This sequence joins TRBV6-2 or TRBV6-3 and TRBJ2-1; D tentatively fits TRBD1 or TRBD2 (5 bases each). Germline loops: CDR1 MNHEY, CDR2 SVGEGT. V dropped 4 bases and J dropped 8 bases, with 12 bases sitting between them. This CDR3 is 13 amino acids long. The CDR3 DNA sequence: TGTGCCAGCAGTTCCCATGGGGGTTATGAGCAGTTCTTC. Its translation is CASSSHGGYEQFF.

J is TRBJ2-1 and V is TRBV9, with TRBD2 matching 8 bases. This CDR3 region has 15 residues. Germline CDR1 and CDR2: SGDLS and YYNGEE. Trimming removed 3 bases from V and 5 bases from J; junction bases left unmatched: 7. The CDR3 sequence: CASSASGGVNNEQFF. In DNA, the CDR3 is TGTGCCAGCAGCGCCAGCGGGGGAGTTAACAATGAGCAGTTCTTC.

Many counts were recorded for this clonotype. This sequence joins TRBV12-5 and TRBJ1-1; no firm D call. The V end lost 0 bases, the J end lost 3 bases, and 8 bases lay between the germline ends. Germline V gives CDR1 LGHNT, CDR2 FRNRAP. This CDR3 comprises 14 residues. CDR3 nucleotides: TGTGCTAGTGGTTTGGTGGCGGGATACACTGAAGCTTTCTTT. As protein: CASGLVAGYTEAFF.

This clonotype was seen a handful of times. The J gene is TRBJ1-2, the V gene TRBV19, with TRBD1 identical over 7 bases. Germline lookup yields CDR1 LNHDA and CDR2 SQIVND (reference sequence). The CDR3 is made up of 14 amino acids. J lost 3 bases, V lost 1 base, and 2 bases had no gene match. The CDR3 is CASSIVQGDYGYTF. Written as DNA, the CDR3 is TGTGCCAGTAGTATAGTCCAGGGGGACTATGGCTACACCTTC.

This clonotype has ten or more counts. V and J are TRBV12-3 or TRBV12-4 and TRBJ2-1; 10 positions agree with TRBD2. V lost 6 bases and J lost 9; bases outside the gene matches: 8. CDR3 length: 14 amino acids. This chain's CDR3 is CASRQGAGGPEQFF. DNA of the CDR3: TGTGCCAGCAGGCAGGGAGCGGGGGGGCCTGAGCAGTTCTTC.

This clonotype was recorded at least ten times. V is TRBV15 and J is TRBJ2-5; D gene ambiguous. V dropped 0 bases and J dropped 5 bases, with 19 bases sitting between them. CDR1 is LNHNV, CDR2 YYDKDF, per germline (reference sequence). The CDR3 has 17 residues. The DNA for the CDR3 is TGTGCCACCAGCAGAGATTGGTGGCAGGCGGTTTGGGAGACCCAGTACTTC. Amino acid sequence: CATSRDWWQAVWETQYF.

Many counts were recorded for this clonotype. This CDR3 reads CASSAHGFGTADYGYTF. DNA of the CDR3: TGTGCCAGCAGCGCCCATGGTTTCGGGACAGCCGACTATGGCTACACCTTC. The chain combines TRBV9 with TRBJ1-2; 7 bases map to TRBD1. This CDR3 is 17 amino acids long. J gave up 3 bases and V 3 bases, and 14 bases lay outside the gene matches. Germline V gene data show CDR1 as SGDLS and CDR2 as YYNGEE. The whole variable domain, filled in from reference TRBV9 and TRBJ1-2, reads DSGVTQTPKHLITATGQRVTLRCSPRSGDLSVYWYQQSLDQGLQFLIQYYNGEERAKGNILERFSAQQFPDLHSELNLSSLELGDSALYFCASSAHGFGTADYGYTFGSGTRLTVV.

The sample holds many counts of this clonotype. This chain links TRBV6-1 with TRBJ2-5; TRBD2 matches 15 bases. V was clipped by 6 bases and J by 5 bases; unmatched bases: 4. The CDR3 covers 15 residues. In germline, CDR1 is MNHNS, CDR2 SASEGT. The CDR3 here is CASSGLAGGPETQYF. CDR3 coding DNA: TGTGCCAGCAGCGGACTAGCGGGGGGGCCGGAGACCCAGTACTTC.

The table lists this clonotype with many counts. The chain uses TRBV7-2 and TRBJ2-6, with 9 bases aligning to TRBD2. J was trimmed by 4 bases and V by 5 bases; bases with no gene match: 9. Germline CDR1 reads SGHTA; CDR2 reads FQGNSA. There are 17 residues in the CDR3. Here the CDR3 reads CASSRSGSMTGANVLTF. The CDR3 nucleotides read TGTGCCAGCAGCCGTAGCGGGAGCATGACGGGGGCCAACGTCCTGACTTTC.

This clonotype appeared many times. The chain carries TRBV19 and TRBJ2-7; 9 bases line up with TRBD1. This CDR3 is 14 amino acids long. The germline V gene has CDR1 LNHDA and CDR2 SQIVND (reference sequence). The V gene end was trimmed by 5 bases and the J gene end by 2 bases; junction bases not matched to a gene: 4. The CDR3 DNA follows: TGTGCCAGTAGTGTACAGGGGGCCACCTACGAGCAGTACTTC. Its protein is CASSVQGATYEQYF.

The J gene is TRBJ2-2, the V gene TRBV12-3 or TRBV12-4; 10 bases are a match to TRBD1. The trim removed 6 bases at V and 6 bases at J, leaving 10 bases unmatched. The CDR3 is 16 residues long. The chain's CDR3 is CASSPTAGTGAGELFF. CDR3 in DNA: TGTGCCAGCAGCCCTACCGCCGGGACAGGGGCCGGGGAGCTGTTTTTT.

The chain employs TRBV20-1 and TRBJ1-2; TRBD1 is a possible D gene (6 bases). Germline-derived CDR1 and CDR2 are DFQATT and SNEGSKA (reference sequence). This CDR3 has 14 amino acids. Trimming removed 3 bases from V and 5 bases from J, with 16 bases in between. The CDR3 DNA sequence: TGCAGTGCTAGTGGGAACAGGGAAAGGTATGGCTACACCTTC. Amino acids: CSASGNRERYGYTF.

The gene calls are TRBV6-6 and TRBJ1-2, with 9 bases lining up with TRBD1. The germline CDR1 and CDR2 sequences are MNHNY and SVGAGI (reference sequence). The CDR3 contains 16 residues. The V and J ends lost 0 bases and 8 bases, in that order; junction bases with no gene match: 10. The CDR3 DNA reads as TGTGCCAGCAGTTACTCTGACAGGGGGGGAGGTATAGGCTACACCTTC. This gives the protein CASSYSDRGGGIGYTF.

A few counts support this clonotype. V and J are TRBV5-8 and TRBJ2-5; perhaps D is TRBD1 or TRBD2 (6 bases each). This CDR3 has 16 residues. V gave up 4 bases and J gave up 2 bases, with 18 bases separating them. Per the germline V gene, CDR1 is SGHTS and CDR2 is YDEGEE. The DNA for the CDR3 is TGTGCCAGCAGCCCAAACCTACGGGGGCGGCAAGAGACCCAGTACTTC. Amino acids: CASSPNLRGRQETQYF.

In the case of this clonotype: With a much larger clone just one base away, this may be a read error. The chain links TRBV4-3 to TRBJ2-7; no clear D gene. The end of the DNA fits TRBJ2-1 better, so the J call may be wrong. This CDR3 region has 15 residues. Per germline, CDR1 LGHNA and CDR2 YSLEER. Here the CDR3 DNA reads TGCGCCAGCAGCCAAGTTGCGGATTTGTCCTACGAGCAGTTCTTC. It codes for CASSQVADLSYEQFF.

J is TRBJ2-2 and V is TRBV6-1; TRBD2 aligns across 8 bases. Losses at the gene ends were 4 bases for V and 3 bases for J; bases not matched to a gene: 10. CDR1 is MNHNS and CDR2 is SASEGT in the germline V gene. CDR3 size: 17 residues. Here the CDR3 reads CASSALAGGGYTGELFF. Here the CDR3 DNA reads TGTGCCAGCAGTGCTCTAGCGGGTGGCGGGTACACCGGGGAGCTGTTTTTT.

The sample holds many counts of this clonotype. This chain joins TRBV27 and TRBJ2-1, with TRBD1 matching 10 bases. This CDR3 has 15 amino acids. The germline CDR1 and CDR2 sequences are MNHEY and SMNVEV (reference sequence). The trim removed 6 bases at V and 6 bases at J, leaving 8 bases unmatched. CDR3 loop: CASRHRDRGLNEQFF. The CDR3 DNA follows: TGTGCCAGCAGGCACCGGGACAGGGGCCTCAATGAGCAGTTCTTC.

CDR3 residues: CASSRRSGARGETQYF. The CDR3 region has the DNA TGTGCCAGCAGTCGTCGTAGCGGGGCCCGGGGAGAGACCCAGTACTTC. The chain is built from TRBV28 and TRBJ2-5, with TRBD2 identical over 8 bases. This CDR3 spans 16 amino acids. The J segment lost 4 bases and the V segment lost 5 bases, leaving 12 bases of the junction unmatched. CDR1 MDHEN and CDR2 SYDVKM come from the germline V gene.

This clonotype showed up just once. The chain recombines TRBV12-3 or TRBV12-4 with TRBJ2-7; 8 bases fit TRBD1. V shed 3 bases, J shed 0 bases, and the junction held 1 base outside the gene matches. CDR3 size: 14 residues. The CDR3 here is CASSFTGGSYEQYF. The CDR3 bases are TGTGCCAGCAGTTTCACAGGGGGCTCCTACGAGCAGTACTTC.

In the case of this clonotype: Its ends do not fully match the called genes, so a read error is possible. CDR3 region: CASSVSTSGSGTEELFF. CDR3 DNA sequence: TGTGCCAGCAGCGTCTCGACTAGCGGGTCAGGCACCGAGGAGCTGTTTTTT. The chain combines TRBV9 with TRBJ2-2; TRBD2 matches 10 bases. CDR1 SGDLS and CDR2 YYNGEE come from the germline V gene. The CDR3 consists of 17 residues.

This clonotype was found many times. V and J are TRBV6-2 or TRBV6-3 and TRBJ2-2; D remains unclear. Between the trimmed V and J ends, which lost 0 bases and 0 bases, there was a span of 11 bases. This CDR3 contains 17 residues. The V gene's germline CDR1 is MNHEY and CDR2 SVGEGT. This CDR3 is CASSYSSLAANTGELFF. CDR3 sequence (DNA): TGTGCCAGCAGTTACTCGTCATTGGCTGCGAACACCGGGGAGCTGTTTTTT.

This clonotype was seen ten or more times. The chain has TRBV20-1 and TRBJ2-7; D call uncertain. CDR3 length equals 13 residues. Trimming shortened V by 1 base and J by 6 bases, and 13 bases separated the two germline ends. Germline CDR1 DFQATT, CDR2 SNEGSKA (reference sequence). In DNA, the CDR3 is TGCAGTGCTAGAGGGACCGCGTCCCGCGAGCAGTACTTC. It translates to CSARGTASREQYF.

This clonotype has a count of ten or more. The V and J genes are TRBV4-1 and TRBJ1-4; no clear D. Trimming took 2 bases from V and 7 from J, leaving 17 bases between them. The CDR3 has 16 residues. The germline gives CDR1 MGHRA, CDR2 YSYEKL. The CDR3 protein is CASSQKAGERSEKLFF. The CDR3 bases are TGCGCCAGCAGCCAAAAAGCGGGAGAACGGTCTGAAAAACTGTTTTTT.

This clonotype has ten or more counts. This chain uses TRBV20-1 with TRBJ1-1; D remains unclear. Germline CDR1 and CDR2: DFQATT and SNEGSKA (reference sequence). The CDR3 extends over 12 amino acids. V dropped 6 bases and J dropped 1 base, with 9 bases sitting between them. This CDR3 is CSAAIGNTEAFF. Written as DNA, the CDR3 is TGCAGTGCCGCGATCGGGAACACTGAAGCTTTCTTT.

Many counts were recorded for this clonotype. The rearrangement joins TRBV7-8 to TRBJ1-1; unclear D gene. There are 16 residues in the CDR3. Germline assignment: CDR1 SGHVS and CDR2 FQNEAQ. The ends were cut back, 3 bases at V and 0 bases at J, with 14 bases in the middle. CDR3 in DNA: TGTGCCAGCAGCTTCGGCCGTAGCCCCTTGAACACTGAAGCTTTCTTT. Translation: CASSFGRSPLNTEAFF.

This clonotype was observed at least ten times. The V and J genes are TRBV19 and TRBJ1-1; the D gene is possibly TRBD1 (5 bases). V dropped 7 bases and J dropped 1 base, with 25 bases sitting between them. CDR3 size: 18 residues. The germline V gene has CDR1 LNHDA and CDR2 SQIVND (reference sequence). The CDR3 spells CASTPAPVTVFSNTEAFF. The CDR3, as DNA: TGTGCCAGTACCCCGGCCCCCGTGACAGTATTTTCGAACACTGAAGCTTTCTTT.

This clonotype has more than one count but fewer than ten. This chain uses TRBV29-1 with TRBJ2-1; 15 bases are shared with TRBD2. CDR1 is SQVTM and CDR2 is ANQGSEA in the germline V gene. The ends lost 6 bases at V and 4 bases at J; junction bases unmatched: 10. This CDR3 is built from 17 residues. The CDR3 DNA sequence: TGCAGCGTCTGTTTGATCGGGACTAGCGGGAGGTACAATGAGCAGTTCTTC. It translates to CSVCLIGTSGRYNEQFF.

This clonotype appeared many times. The chain uses TRBV5-8 and TRBJ1-1; D unresolved. Germline lookup yields CDR1 SGHTS and CDR2 YDEGEE. The CDR3 extends over 16 amino acids. V was clipped by 5 bases and J by 1 base, with 18 bases between them. The CDR3 nucleotides read TGTGCCAGCAGTCTCGGGCTCTCAAAAGGGAACACTGAAGCTTTCTTT. The encoded protein is CASSLGLSKGNTEAFF.

This clonotype was seen repeatedly, ten times or more. This chain connects TRBV20-1 to TRBJ2-2, with 7 bases fitting TRBD1. The CDR3 covers 12 residues. In germline, CDR1 is DFQATT, CDR2 SNEGSKA (reference sequence). Unmatched junction bases numbered 3, after V lost 6 bases and J lost 5 bases. CDR3 sequence reads: CSADRDTGELFF. The CDR3 bases are TGCAGTGCCGACAGGGATACCGGGGAGCTGTTTTTT.

This clonotype was detected ten times or more. The genes are TRBV30 and TRBJ1-3; D unclear. The CDR3 contains 14 residues. Germline values: CDR1 GTSNPN, CDR2 SVGIG (reference sequence). Between the trimmed V and J ends, which lost 5 bases and 0 bases, there was a span of 11 bases. CDR3 loop: CAWSAGFSGNTIYF. As DNA, the CDR3 is TGTGCCTGGTCAGCAGGCTTCTCTGGAAACACCATATATTTT.